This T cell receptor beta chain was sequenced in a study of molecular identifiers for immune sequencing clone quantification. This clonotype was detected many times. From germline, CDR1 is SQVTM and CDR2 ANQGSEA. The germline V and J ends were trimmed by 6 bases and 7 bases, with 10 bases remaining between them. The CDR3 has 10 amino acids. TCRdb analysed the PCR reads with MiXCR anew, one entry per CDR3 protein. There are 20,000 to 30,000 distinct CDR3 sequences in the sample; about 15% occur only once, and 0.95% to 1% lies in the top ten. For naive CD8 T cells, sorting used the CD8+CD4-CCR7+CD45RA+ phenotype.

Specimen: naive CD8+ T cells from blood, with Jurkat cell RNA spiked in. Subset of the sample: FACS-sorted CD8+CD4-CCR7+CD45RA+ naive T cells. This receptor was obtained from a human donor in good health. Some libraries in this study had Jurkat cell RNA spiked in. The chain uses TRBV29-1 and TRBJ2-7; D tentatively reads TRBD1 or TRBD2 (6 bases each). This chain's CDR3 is CSVGAGEQYF. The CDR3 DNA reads TGCAGCGTGGGGGCGGGGGAGCAGTACTTC.